This T cell receptor beta chain is drawn from a study of T cells in tuberculosis. Study-level background: A South African cohort included IGRA-negative adolescents, latently infected IGRA-positive adolescents and adults with active tuberculosis. Within 7 days of starting treatment, or before, PBMC were stored. Study-wide results and limits: Smaller distances to GMM-specific TCRs suggested their expansion in active tuberculosis.

The CDR3 has 16 amino acids. CDR1 is MNHEY and CDR2 is SVGAGI in the germline V gene. J was trimmed by 12 bases and V by 2 bases; bases with no gene match: 13. The protocol was immunoSEQ multiplex PCR, while the TCRdb copy is restricted to in-frame clones and leaves out a portion. Of about 30,000 clones in the sample, 92% were seen once. Details on this clone: As yet, its antigen is unknown.

Time point: new active TB diagnosis, blood taken before or within 7 days of starting treatment. Each clinical donor contributed on average about 92,000 T cells from unsorted cryopreserved PBMC. J is TRBJ1-4 and V is TRBV6-5; 9 bases map to TRBD1. The specimen comprised PBMCs, sampled at tuberculosis diagnosis. This receptor was taken from an adult with tuberculosis. The CDR3 sequence is CASSYATGGARAELFF. Here the CDR3 DNA reads TGTGCCAGCAGTTACGCCACAGGGGGCGCCCGCGCAGAACTGTTTTTT.